This T cell receptor (beta chain) emerged from a study of neurological immune-mediated disorders. Regarding the study as a whole: Healthy controls had more TCR clonal expansion than multiple sclerosis, which showed the least, whereas HTLV-1-associated myelopathy showed the most.

PBMCs stored at -80 C, 2 million in total, were the source of the unsorted libraries. Details on this clonotype: The antigen remains unidentified. Relative to the germline gene, one junction end is altered; a read error may explain this.

The germline V gene has CDR1 SEHNR and CDR2 FQNEAQ (reference sequence). This CDR3 comprises 13 residues. The making of cDNA relied on 5'RACE with 10-nucleotide random UMIs. TCRdb re-derived calls from the 5' RACE reads in MiXCR, one entry per CDR3 protein. The data hold some 29,000 distinct CDR3 sequences, with over 10% observed a single time. The specimen sequenced was PBMCs. The J gene is TRBJ2-7, the V gene TRBV7-9; D perhaps matches TRBD2 (6 bases). This sequence originates from a woman aged 60-70 years in good health. The CDR3 spells CASSPRMDYEQCF. As DNA, the CDR3 is TGTGCCAGCAGCCCCCGGATGGACTACGAGCAGTGCTTC.